The 10 T cell receptor beta chains presented below share a single source sample, sequenced in a study of blood T cells in healthy people across ages. For the second PCR, which ran for about 7 to 11 cycles, a sample-barcoded 5' primer and a J-beta primer mix were used. TCRdb processed the 5' RACE reads anew with MiXCR; each CDR3 protein has one entry. The sample has 630,000 or so distinct CDR3 sequences; approximately 30% are singletons. Source material: blood. The origin of the receptors is a woman older than 75 in good health.

In the case of this clonotype: This sequence may be a read error, since a much larger clone differs from it by one base. V and J are TRBV7-9 and TRBJ2-1; maybe TRBD1 (7 bases). With 5 bases removed from V and 4 bases from J, the gap between germline ends came to 12 bases. Germline V gene data show CDR1 as SEHNR and CDR2 as FQNEAQ (reference sequence). CDR3 length: 14 amino acids. CDR3 region: CASSRGTDYNEQFF. Here the CDR3 DNA reads TGTGCCAGCAGCCGCGGGACAGATTACAATGAGCAGTTCTTC.

This clonotype was recorded many times. The chain is built from TRBV12-3 or TRBV12-4 and TRBJ2-5, with 9 nucleotides matching TRBD2. J gave up 5 bases and V 1 base, and 8 bases lay outside the gene matches. The CDR3 runs 16 residues. The CDR3 sequence: CASSLEAGGQRETQYF. In nucleotides, the CDR3 is TGTGCCAGCAGTTTAGAGGCGGGGGGGCAACGGGAGACCCAGTACTTC.

With respect to this clonotype: This may arise from a read error, as a much more abundant clone is one base away. Since the CDR3 does not end with the conserved phenylalanine or tryptophan, this likely comes from a read error. The chain combines TRBV7-9 with TRBJ1-6; 7 positions agree with TRBD1. The CDR3 length is 16 residues. The V gene end was trimmed by 5 bases and the J gene end by 7 bases; junction bases not matched to a gene: 11. The germline CDR1 and CDR2 sequences are SEHNR and FQNEAQ (reference sequence). The CDR3 sequence is CASSVGPPGGNSPLHC. In nucleotides, the CDR3 is TGTGCCAGCAGCGTAGGCCCACCAGGGGGGAATTCACCCCTCCACTGT.

This clonotype came up many times. This clone may be a read error of a much larger clone one base away. The V gene is TRBV7-9, the J gene TRBJ2-7; no firm D call. Germline CDR1 is SEHNR and CDR2 is FQNEAQ (reference sequence). V lost 1 base and J lost 7, with 8 bases in between. CDR3 size: 12 residues. DNA for the CDR3: TGTGCCAGCAGCTTAGGTGGCGTTGAGCAGTACTTC. Amino acid sequence: CASSLGGVEQYF.

This clonotype was recorded at least ten times. The V gene is TRBV29-1, the J gene TRBJ2-7; TRBD1 might be the D (6 bases). The CDR3 covers 15 residues. Germline CDR1 reads SQVTM; CDR2 reads ANQGSEA. V was cut by 2 bases and J by 1 base, with 15 bases left in between. The CDR3 DNA reads as TGCAGCGTTGAAAATTCGGGACACCGATCCTACGAGCAGTACTTC. This translates into CSVENSGHRSYEQYF.

This clonotype was picked up a small number of times. This sequence joins TRBV5-1 and TRBJ1-2; D unresolved. V lost 1 base and J lost 6, with 16 bases in between. Germline lookup yields CDR1 SGHRS and CDR2 YFSETQ. The CDR3 extends over 15 amino acids. CDR3 region: CASSLFRNNRDGYTF. The DNA of the CDR3 is TGCGCCAGCAGCTTGTTCCGGAATAATCGGGATGGCTACACCTTC.

This chain uses TRBV4-3 with TRBJ2-4; 8 bases map to TRBD2. The J call may be mistaken, given a closer DNA end match to TRBJ2-7. The germline V gene has CDR1 LGHNA and CDR2 YSLEER. This CDR3 region has 20 residues. The DNA for the CDR3 is TGCGCCAGCAGCTCGAGGCTCACTAGCGGAGAAACTACGACCTACTACGAGCAGTACTTC. Translated: CASSSRLTSGETTTYYEQYF.

This clonotype was detected many times. The chain uses TRBV2 and TRBJ2-7, with D possibly matching TRBD2 (6 bases). Germline CDR1 reads SNHLY; CDR2 reads FYNNEI. The CDR3 spans 14 residues. V lost 6 bases and J lost 0, with 12 bases in between. In DNA, the CDR3 is TGTGCCAGCAGCAACGGGGGACTCTCCTACGAGCAGTACTTC. This codes for CASSNGGLSYEQYF. The full variable domain, rest sourced from reference TRBV2 and TRBJ2-7, is EPEVTQTPSHQVTQMGQEVILRCVPISNHLYFYWYRQILGQKVEFLVSFYNNEISEKSEIFDDQFSVERPDGSNFTLKIRSTKLEDSAMYFCASSNGGLSYEQYFGPGTRLTVT.

In this sample, this clonotype turned up many times. V and J are TRBV7-2 and TRBJ1-2; possibly TRBD1 for D (5 bases). V was pared by 5 bases and J by 6 bases, with 13 bases between. Germline lookup yields CDR1 SGHTA and CDR2 FQGNSA. This CDR3 contains 13 residues. The CDR3 DNA sequence: TGTGCCAGCAGCCACCGGGCAGGGAATGGCTACACCTTC. Protein sequence: CASSHRAGNGYTF.

This clonotype was counted many times. The CDR3 DNA reads TGCAGTGCTAGAGTTAGTGCAGCTGCCTACGAGCAGTACTTC. As protein: CSARVSAAAYEQYF. The J gene is TRBJ2-7, the V gene TRBV20-1; unclear D gene. Trimming removed 1 base at V and 2 bases at J, with 12 bases between. From germline, CDR1 is DFQATT and CDR2 SNEGSKA (reference sequence). This CDR3 has 14 residues.